This T cell receptor (beta chain) appears in the sequencing data of a study of T cell responses to AZD1222 COVID-19 vaccine. Study observations and caveats: At baseline, just a handful of AZD1222 recipients tested seropositive. Clonal diversity may have been underestimated in mostly white British donors. A reported finding is that nearly half of spike-specific TCRs target unmutated variant regions.

Germline V gene lookup returns CDR1 MDHEN and CDR2 SYDVKM. The ends were cut back, 5 bases at V and 4 bases at J, with 13 bases in the middle. The CDR3 spans 14 residues. Comments on this clone: The antigen is unknown.

Using immunoSEQ multiplex PCR, the repertoire was profiled, and TCRdb retains in-frame clones only, with some absent. There are around 150,000 clones in the sample; around 90% occur only once, and roughly 6% lies in the top ten. V and J are TRBV28 and TRBJ2-3; possibly TRBD1 or TRBD2 for D (5 bases each). Material: peripheral blood, obtained 28 days after the second AZD1222 dose. The TCR was taken from an adult who received the AZD1222 COVID-19 vaccine. The CDR3 DNA follows: TGTGCCAGCAGTCTACGGGACCGCCCAGATACGCAGTATTTT. Its translation is CASSLRDRPDTQYF.